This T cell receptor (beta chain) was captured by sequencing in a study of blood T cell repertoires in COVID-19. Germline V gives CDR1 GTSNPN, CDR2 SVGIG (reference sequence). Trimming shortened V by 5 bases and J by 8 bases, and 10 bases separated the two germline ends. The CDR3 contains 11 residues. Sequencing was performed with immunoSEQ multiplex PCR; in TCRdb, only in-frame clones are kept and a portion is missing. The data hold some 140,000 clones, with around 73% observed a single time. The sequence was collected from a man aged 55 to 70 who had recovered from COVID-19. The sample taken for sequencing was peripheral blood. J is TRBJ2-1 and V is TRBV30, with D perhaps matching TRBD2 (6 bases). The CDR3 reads CAWLAGYEQFF. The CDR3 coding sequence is TGTGCCTGGCTGGCGGGGTATGAGCAGTTCTTC.